Listed below are T cell receptor beta chains from one sample, sequenced in a study of blood T cells in healthy people across ages. MiXCR, applied by TCRdb to the 5' RACE reads, yields one record per CDR3 protein. Of 600,000 or so distinct CDR3 sequences listed, roughly 43% are singletons. Material for sequencing was blood. These receptor sequences come from an elderly man in good health. Each CDR3 is given with its conserved first and last residue. The D gene is left open where the match is weak. Expanded clones are given a class, and other clones once, few, many or no size at all.

TRBJ2-3	few	TRBD2	TRBV7-2	CASSLRAGRTDTQYF	TGTGCCAGCAGCTTACGAGCGGGACGCACAGATACGCAGTATTTT
TRBJ1-4	NA	TRBD1	TRBV9	CASSARGTGSNEKLFF	TGTGCCAGCAGCGCAAGAGGGACAGGGAGTAATGAAAAACTGTTTTTT
TRBJ1-1	NA	TRBD1	TRBV6-6	CASSYDRANTEAFF	TGTGCCAGCAGTTACGACAGGGCGAACACTGAAGCTTTCTTT
TRBJ2-1	few	TRBD2	TRBV11-1	CASSPGVGRASGFLSSYNEQFF	TGTGCCAGCAGCCCCGGGGTCGGAAGGGCTAGCGGATTTCTTAGCTCCTACAATGAGCAGTTCTTC
TRBJ1-1	NA	NA	TRBV7-9	CASSVGQSNTEAFF	TGTGCCAGCAGCGTCGGACAGTCTAACACTGAAGCTTTCTTT
TRBJ1-6	few	TRBD1	TRBV7-2	CASSATGGNSPLHF	TGTGCCAGCAGCGCGACAGGGGGCAATTCCCCCCTCCACTTT
TRBJ2-5	NA	NA	TRBV14	CASSQRQIKETQYF	TGTGCCAGCAGCCAAAGGCAGATTAAAGAGACCCAGTACTTC
TRBJ2-3	NA	NA	TRBV4-1	CASSHLEGDDTDTQYF	TGCGCCAGCAGCCACCTTGAAGGGGACGACACAGATACGCAGTATTTT
TRBJ1-6	NA	TRBD1	TRBV20-1	CSARAGQQMNSPLHF	TGCAGTGCTAGAGCGGGACAGCAAATGAATTCACCCCTCCACTTT
TRBJ1-1	NA	NA	TRBV10-3	CAISAGFGAFF	TGTGCCATCAGTGCCGGATTTGGGGCTTTCTTT
TRBJ2-7	NA	NA	TRBV7-9	CTSSLAKYQQYEQYF	TGTACCAGCAGCTTAGCGAAGTATCAGCAGTACGAGCAGTACTTC
TRBJ1-4	NA	NA	TRBV25-1	CASSEYGQGGEKLFF	TGTGCCAGCAGTGAATATGGGCAGGGTGGGGAAAAACTGTTTTTT
TRBJ2-1	once	TRBD2	TRBV6-2/TRBV6-3	CASRLRTSGRAMYNEQFF	TGTGCCAGCAGGCTCCGGACTAGCGGGAGGGCTATGTACAATGAGCAGTTCTTC
TRBJ1-6	NA	NA	TRBV4-3	CASSQVQGDLPLHF	TGCGCCAGCAGCCAAGTACAGGGAGATTTACCCCTCCACTTT
TRBJ2-7	NA	TRBD1	TRBV7-2	CASSKGQGRGEQYF	TGTGCCAGCAGCAAAGGACAGGGTCGAGGCGAGCAGTACTTC
TRBJ2-2	once	NA	TRBV5-1	CASSLKAGDTGKLFF	TGCGCCAGCAGCTTGAAGGCGGGGGACACCGGGAAGCTGTTTTTT
TRBJ2-7	NA	TRBD2	TRBV6-2/TRBV6-3	CASTAGSSYEQYF	TGTGCCAGCACAGCGGGAAGCTCCTACGAGCAGTACTTC
TRBJ2-1	NA	TRBD2	TRBV27	CASSSPLAGEQFF	TGTGCCAGCAGTTCCCCATTAGCGGGAGAGCAGTTCTTC
TRBJ2-5	NA	NA	TRBV4-2	CASSRSPGLQETQYF	TGTGCCAGCAGCCGATCCCCGGGGCTTCAAGAGACCCAGTACTTC
TRBJ2-7	NA	NA	TRBV6-6	CAACLGPSYEQYF	TGTGCCGCCTGCCTTGGGCCTTCCTACGAGCAGTACTTC
TRBJ1-1	NA	NA	TRBV3-1	CASSQVPGNTEAFF	TGTGCCAGCAGCCAAGTTCCGGGGAACACTGAAGCTTTCTTT
TRBJ2-7	NA	TRBD1	TRBV27	CASSPTGQGVYEQYF	TGTGCCAGCTCCCCAACGGGACAGGGAGTATACGAGCAGTACTTC